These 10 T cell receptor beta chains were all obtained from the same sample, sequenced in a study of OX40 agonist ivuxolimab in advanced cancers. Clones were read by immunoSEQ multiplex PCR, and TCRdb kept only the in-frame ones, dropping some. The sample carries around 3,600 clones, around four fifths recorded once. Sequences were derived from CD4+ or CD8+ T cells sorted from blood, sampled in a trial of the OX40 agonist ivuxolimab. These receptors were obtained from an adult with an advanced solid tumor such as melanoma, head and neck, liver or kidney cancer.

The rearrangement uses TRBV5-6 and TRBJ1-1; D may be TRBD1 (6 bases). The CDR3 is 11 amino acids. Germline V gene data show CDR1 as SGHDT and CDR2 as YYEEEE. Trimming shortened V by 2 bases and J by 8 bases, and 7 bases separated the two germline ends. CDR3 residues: CASSLGGEAFF. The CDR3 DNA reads TGTGCCAGCAGCTTAGGGGGGGAAGCTTTCTTT.

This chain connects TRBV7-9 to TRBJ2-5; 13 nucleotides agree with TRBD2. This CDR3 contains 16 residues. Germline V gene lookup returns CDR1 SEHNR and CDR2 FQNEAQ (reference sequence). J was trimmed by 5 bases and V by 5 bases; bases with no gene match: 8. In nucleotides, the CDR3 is TGTGCCAGCAGCCCCACTAGCGGGGGGGTAAGGGAGACCCAGTACTTC. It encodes CASSPTSGGVRETQYF.

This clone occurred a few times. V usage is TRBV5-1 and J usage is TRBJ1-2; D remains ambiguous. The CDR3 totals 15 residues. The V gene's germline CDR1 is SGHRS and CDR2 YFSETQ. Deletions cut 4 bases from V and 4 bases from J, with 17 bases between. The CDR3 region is CASSTSDTSGYGYTF. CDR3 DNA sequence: TGCGCCAGCAGCACCTCTGATACGTCTGGCTATGGCTACACCTTC.

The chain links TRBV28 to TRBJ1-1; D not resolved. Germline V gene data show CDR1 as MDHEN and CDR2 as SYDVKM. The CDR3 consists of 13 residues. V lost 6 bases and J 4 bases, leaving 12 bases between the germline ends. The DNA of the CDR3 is TGTGCCAGCAGCTTTACTATGGGCACTGAAGCTTTCTTT. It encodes CASSFTMGTEAFF.

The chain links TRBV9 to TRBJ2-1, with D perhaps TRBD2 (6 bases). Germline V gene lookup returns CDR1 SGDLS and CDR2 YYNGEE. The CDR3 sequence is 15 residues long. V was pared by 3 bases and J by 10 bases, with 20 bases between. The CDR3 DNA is TGTGCCAGCAGCGCCGAGGGAGGCTCAGTTCGCGAGCAGTTCTTC. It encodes CASSAEGGSVREQFF.

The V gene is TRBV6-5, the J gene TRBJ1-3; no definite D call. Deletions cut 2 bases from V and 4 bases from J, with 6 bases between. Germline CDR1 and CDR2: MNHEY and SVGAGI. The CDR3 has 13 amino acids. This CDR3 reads CASSYVQGNTIYF. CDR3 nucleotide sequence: TGTGCCAGCAGTTACGTACAGGGAAACACCATATATTTT.

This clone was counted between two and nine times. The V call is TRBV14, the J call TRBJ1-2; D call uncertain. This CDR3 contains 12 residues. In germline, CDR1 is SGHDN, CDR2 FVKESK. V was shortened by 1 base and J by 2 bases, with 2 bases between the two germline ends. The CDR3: CASSQVNYGYTF. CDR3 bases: TGTGCCAGCAGCCAAGTAAACTATGGCTACACCTTC.

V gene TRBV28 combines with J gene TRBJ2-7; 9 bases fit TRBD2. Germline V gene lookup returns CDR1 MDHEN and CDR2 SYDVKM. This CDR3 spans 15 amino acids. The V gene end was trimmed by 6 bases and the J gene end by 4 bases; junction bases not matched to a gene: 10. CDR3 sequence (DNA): TGTGCCAGCAGGGGACTGGCGGGGGGGCCTTACGAGCAGTACTTC. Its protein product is CASRGLAGGPYEQYF.

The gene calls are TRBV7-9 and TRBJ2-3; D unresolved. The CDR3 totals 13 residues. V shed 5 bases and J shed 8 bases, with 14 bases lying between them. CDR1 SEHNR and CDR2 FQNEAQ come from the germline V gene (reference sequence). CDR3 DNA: TGTGCCAGCAGCCAAGAAGAGGCTCGTACGCAGTATTTT. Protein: CASSQEEARTQYF.

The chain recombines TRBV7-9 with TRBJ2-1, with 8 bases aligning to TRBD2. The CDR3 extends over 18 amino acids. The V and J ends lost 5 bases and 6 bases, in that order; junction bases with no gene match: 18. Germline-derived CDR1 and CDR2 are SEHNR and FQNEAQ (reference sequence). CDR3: CASSGRLTGGPRSNEQFF. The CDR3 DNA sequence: TGTGCCAGCAGCGGACGACTAACGGGGGGGCCAAGGAGCAATGAGCAGTTCTTC.